The 8 T cell receptor beta chains given below trace back to one sample, sequenced in a study of control samples from healthy donors and cancer patients. Sequencing used immunoSEQ multiplex PCR; TCRdb keeps in-frame clones, though not all of them. The sample comprises over 85,000 clones, approximately 88% of which are singletons, and approximately 38% rests with the top ten. The sequenced material came from PBMCs. These receptors all come from a man in his 70s with lung cancer.

The chain joins TRBV5-5 to TRBJ2-7; D unclear. The CDR3 is made up of 12 amino acids. The V end lost 4 bases, the J end lost 6 bases, and 11 bases lay between the germline ends. The germline gives CDR1 SGHKS, CDR2 YYEKEE (reference sequence). The CDR3 protein is CASSGWVGEQYF. CDR3 DNA sequence: TGTGCCAGCAGCGGTTGGGTAGGCGAGCAGTACTTC.

The chain carries TRBV14 and TRBJ1-3; no definite D call. Trimming stripped 1 base from V and 7 bases from J, with 14 bases between. CDR3 length: 15 residues. The germline gives CDR1 SGHDN, CDR2 FVKESK. The chain's CDR3 is CASSQGRIYENTIYF. In DNA form, the CDR3 reads TGTGCCAGCAGCCAAGGTCGGATCTACGAGAACACCATATATTTT.

As to this clone: It is unclear where the CDR3 begins or ends on the DNA, so no DNA is shown, and the CDR3 is as TCRdb lists it. The chain recombines TRBV21-1 with TRBJ1-1; the table gives TRBD1 as D, unverified against the DNA. TRBV21-1 is shown as a pseudogene. The CDR3 comprises 14 residues, both ends counted. The CDR3 region is CASRGVGQGAEAFF.

This sequence joins TRBV18 and TRBJ2-5, with D maybe TRBD1 (6 bases). Per germline, CDR1 KGHSH and CDR2 LQKENI. The CDR3 spans 14 residues. With 2 bases removed from V and 5 bases from J, the gap between germline ends came to 12 bases. The CDR3 sequence: CASSPNTGKETQYF. The CDR3 region has the DNA TGTGCCAGCTCACCAAACACAGGGAAGGAGACCCAGTACTTC.

The genes are TRBV11-3 and TRBJ1-1, with 9 bases lining up with TRBD1. CDR3 length: 14 amino acids. Looked up from germline, CDR1 is SGHNT and CDR2 is YENEEA. With V trimmed by 5 bases and J by 5 bases, 6 bases remained unmatched. The CDR3 DNA reads as TGTGCCAGCAGCAGTACAGGGGGCAAGACTGAAGCTTTCTTT. It translates to CASSSTGGKTEAFF.

The genes are TRBV12-2 and TRBJ2-3; TRBD1 is taken as the D call from the table, unchecked against the DNA. TRBV12-2 is a known pseudogene. The CDR3 consists of 13 residues. In DNA form, the CDR3 reads TGTGCAAGCCCGGGACAGGGCACAGATACGCAGTATTTT. Translating gives CASPGQGTDTQYF.

The V call is TRBV9, the J call TRBJ2-7, with a tentative D call TRBD1 (6 bases). V dropped 0 bases and J dropped 9 bases, with 16 bases sitting between them. The germline V gene encodes CDR1 SGDLS and CDR2 YYNGEE. CDR3 length: 14 amino acids. The CDR3 loop is CASSVDYQGRAQYF. DNA of the CDR3: TGTGCCAGCAGCGTAGATTATCAGGGGCGGGCGCAGTACTTC.

The chain couples TRBV15 to TRBJ1-2, with TRBD1 as a possible D gene (6 bases). Germline-derived CDR1 and CDR2 are LNHNV and YYDKDF (reference sequence). The CDR3 has 15 residues. Trimming left V 4 bases short and J 2 bases short, with 14 bases between. CDR3: CATSTDSRGNYGYTF. CDR3 in DNA: TGTGCCACCAGCACAGACAGTAGGGGGAACTATGGCTACACCTTC. The full variable domain, with the rest looked up from reference TRBV15 and TRBJ1-2, is DAMVIQNPRYQVTQFGKPVTLSCSQTLNHNVMYWYQQKSSQAPKLLFHYYDKDFNNEADTPDNFQSRRPNTSFCFLDIRSPGLGDTAMYLCATSTDSRGNYGYTFGSGTRLTVV.